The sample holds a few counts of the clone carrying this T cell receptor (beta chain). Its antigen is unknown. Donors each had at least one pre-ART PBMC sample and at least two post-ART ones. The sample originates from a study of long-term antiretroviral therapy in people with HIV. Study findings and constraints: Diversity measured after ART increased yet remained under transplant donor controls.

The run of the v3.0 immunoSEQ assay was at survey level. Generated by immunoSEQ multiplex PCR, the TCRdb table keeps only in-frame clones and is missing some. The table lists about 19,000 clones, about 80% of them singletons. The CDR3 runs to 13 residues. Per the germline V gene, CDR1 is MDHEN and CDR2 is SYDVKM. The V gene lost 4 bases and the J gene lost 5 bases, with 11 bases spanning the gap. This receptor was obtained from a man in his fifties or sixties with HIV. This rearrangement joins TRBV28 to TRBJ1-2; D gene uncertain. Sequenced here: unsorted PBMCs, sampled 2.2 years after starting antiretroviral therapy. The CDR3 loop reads CASSYAGLYGYTF. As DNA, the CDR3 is TGTGCCAGCAGTTACGCAGGCCTTTATGGCTACACCTTC.